This T cell receptor (beta chain) was obtained from a study of beta chain features in type 1 diabetes. All of the isolated RNA was reverse transcribed, so expressed TCRB transcripts were sequenced. Repertoires were generated with immunoSEQ multiplex PCR, while TCRdb's copy carries only in-frame clones and drops some. The table has hundreds of thousands of clones, about a tenth seen once. Sorting produced populations that all topped 95% purity. This CDR3 has 15 residues. CDR1 and CDR2 (germline): SGHTA, FQGNSA. Trimming cost V 5 bases and J 1 base, with 14 bases left between them. General study points: Any HLA-type effect on TCRB rearrangement remained unresolved here. Short templates might get an advantage during PCR, and this would be equal in patients and controls. TCRB CDR3 length was moderately but significantly reduced in all four CD4+ subsets of Type 1 diabetes patients. There were fewer insertions and more deletions at the VDJ junctions of type 1 diabetes patients.

About this clone itself: Its antigen is undetermined.

The sequencing sample was made of central memory CD4+ T cells from blood. The source is a man aged 30-40 years with type 1 diabetes. The rearrangement uses TRBV7-2 and TRBJ1-1, with D possibly matching TRBD1 (6 bases). In DNA, the CDR3 is TGTGCCAGCAGCCTCCAACAGGGTCCGAACACTGAAGCTTTCTTT. It codes for CASSLQQGPNTEAFF.